This T cell receptor (beta chain) was observed in a study of CD8 T cells in ankylosing spondylitis. CDR3 size: 12 residues. V lost 7 bases, J lost 4 bases, and 10 bases lay in between. There are a few counts of this clonotype. The antigen remains unidentified. Study results and caveats: CD8+ disease-linked clones were present at relatively low frequencies in blood. Ankylosing spondylitis blood appeared to carry a characteristic TCR beta motif of fewer than 10 highly homologous variants.

TCRdb reprocessed the 5' RACE reads via MiXCR and lists one record per CDR3 protein. The sample shows hundreds of thousands of distinct CDR3 sequences, over 30% of them seen only once. The chain couples TRBV12-3 or TRBV12-4 to TRBJ1-2, with D perhaps TRBD1 (5 bases). This receptor was identified in a male donor with ankylosing spondylitis or in good health (not recorded which). Sequenced input: blood, either unsorted or a sorted T cell fraction (not recorded which). CDR3 bases: TGTGCCAGCACAGGGAAAAGCTATGGCTACACCTTC. Amino acid sequence: CASTGKSYGYTF.